This T cell receptor (beta chain) comes out of a study of T-cell memory formation after mild COVID-19. Study context: TCR clusters were largely donor specific. The study's findings and limits: Pre-infection memory held some responding clones, suggesting pre-existing cross-reactive T cells responded. Contracting clones, day 15 to 85, had balanced CD4/CD8, and later expanders favored CD4+.

As regards this clonotype: The antigen is not known.

This CDR3 is 16 amino acids long. The V segment lost 4 bases and the J segment 7 bases; nucleotides outside the gene matches: 8. From 5'RACE with constant-segment primers came TCR alpha and TCR beta cDNA libraries that carried sample barcodes and UMIs. TCRdb processed the 5' RACE reads anew with MiXCR; each CDR3 protein has one entry. The repertoire includes about 540,000 distinct CDR3 sequences, roughly 20% of them detected once, and around 13% sits in the top ten. Sequenced sample: PBMCs or a T cell subset sorted from them (not recorded which). This clonotype was obtained from an adult woman who had mild COVID-19 (a few samples of this study predate the infection). Cell type and time point are not known. The rearrangement joins TRBV12-3 or TRBV12-4 to TRBJ1-5; 12 positions match TRBD1. The CDR3 reads CASSSRDRGQGQPQHF. CDR3 nucleotide sequence: TGTGCCAGCAGTTCCCGGGACAGGGGGCAGGGGCAGCCCCAGCATTTT.